The 26 T cell receptor beta chains listed next were all sequenced from one sample in a study of blood T cell repertoires in COVID-19. The assay was immunoSEQ multiplex PCR, and TCRdb's table has in-frame clones only and misses some. The table records nearly 50,000 clones, over 75% of them present only once. Specimen: peripheral blood. These receptors all come from a human donor in a cohort sampled during active COVID-19.

The chain is built from TRBV29-1 and TRBJ1-1; perhaps TRBD1 as D (6 bases). Germline-derived CDR1 and CDR2 are SQVTM and ANQGSEA. CDR3 length: 13 residues. V was cut by 4 bases and J by 0 bases, with 9 bases left in between. The CDR3 loop reads CSVVGQLNTEAFF. For the CDR3, the DNA is TGCAGCGTTGTGGGACAACTGAACACTGAAGCTTTCTTT.

The genes are TRBV9 and TRBJ2-1, with D perhaps matching TRBD2 (6 bases). With 0 bases removed from V and 8 bases from J, the gap between germline ends came to 18 bases. The germline gives CDR1 SGDLS, CDR2 YYNGEE. The length of the CDR3 is 16 residues. CDR3 sequence reads: CASSVAGTGTFDEQFF. CDR3 nucleotides: TGTGCCAGCAGCGTAGCCGGGACCGGGACTTTTGATGAGCAGTTCTTC.

This rearrangement joins TRBV14 to TRBJ1-1; D gene ambiguous. There are 13 residues in the CDR3. Germline CDR1 reads SGHDN; CDR2 reads FVKESK. V lost 2 bases and J lost 2, with 6 bases in between. The CDR3 region is CASSQNLNTEAFF. CDR3 DNA: TGTGCCAGCAGCCAAAATCTTAACACTGAAGCTTTCTTT.

The chain links TRBV2 to TRBJ1-4; D not resolved. Germline CDR1 and CDR2: SNHLY and FYNNEI. The CDR3 is made up of 12 amino acids. With 6 bases removed from V and 4 bases from J, the gap between germline ends came to 6 bases. This CDR3 reads CASRQNNEKLFF. DNA of the CDR3: TGTGCCAGCAGGCAGAATAATGAAAAACTGTTTTTT.

This clone was recorded a few times. The V call is TRBV3-1 (or the pseudogene TRBV3-2), the J call TRBJ1-5; 7 bases map to TRBD1. J gave up 6 bases and V 10 bases, and 18 bases lay outside the gene matches. The germline gives CDR1 LGHDT, CDR2 YNNKEL (reference sequence). The length of the CDR3 is 16 residues. The CDR3 coding sequence is TGTGCCACGGGACAATCGGGACAGTCCCGCAGTCAGCCCCAGCATTTT. Encoded protein: CATGQSGQSRSQPQHF.

The rearrangement joins TRBV28 to TRBJ2-7; 8 bases match TRBD1. Germline values: CDR1 MDHEN, CDR2 SYDVKM. The CDR3 sequence is 14 residues long. V shed 6 bases and J 5 bases; nucleotides not matched to a gene: 9. This CDR3 is CASRTRTGKDEQYF. The CDR3 nucleotides are TGTGCCAGCAGGACCCGGACAGGGAAAGACGAGCAGTACTTC. The full variable domain, rest sourced from reference TRBV28 and TRBJ2-7, is DVKVTQSSRYLVKRTGEKVFLECVQDMDHENMFWYRQDPGLGLRLIYFSYDVKMKEKGDIPEGYSVSREKKERFSLILESASTNQTSMYLCASRTRTGKDEQYFGPGTRLTVT.

This chain links TRBV18 with TRBJ1-2; the D gene is possibly TRBD1 (6 bases). The CDR3 runs to 15 residues. CDR1 is KGHSH and CDR2 is LQKENI in the germline V gene. Trimming cost V 2 bases and J 6 bases, with 16 bases left between them. CDR3 in amino acids: CASSPNLRQDDGYTF. The CDR3 DNA is TGTGCCAGCTCACCAAACCTCAGACAGGATGATGGCTACACCTTC.

V is TRBV29-1 and J is TRBJ2-7; TRBD2 is a possible D gene (5 bases). This CDR3 is built from 13 residues. Germline V gene data show CDR1 as SQVTM and CDR2 as ANQGSEA. Trimming left V 3 bases short and J 4 bases short, with 13 bases between. The CDR3 DNA follows: TGCAGCGTTGAGGAGGTCCAACCTTACGAGCAGTACTTC. Translation gives CSVEEVQPYEQYF.

The CDR3 is CATSDSAGREDQETQYF. The CDR3 region has the DNA TGTGCCACCAGTGATTCTGCGGGACGGGAGGACCAAGAGACCCAGTACTTC. This chain links TRBV24-1 with TRBJ2-5, with 7 bases aligning to TRBD2. Germline CDR1 and CDR2: KGHDR and SFDVKD. V lost 2 bases to trimming and J lost 0 bases; unmatched junction nucleotides: 8. CDR3 length: 17 residues.

The V gene is TRBV27, the J gene TRBJ1-5; D is uncertain. Trimming removed 4 bases at V and 4 bases at J, with 8 bases between. The V gene's germline CDR1 is MNHEY and CDR2 SMNVEV (reference sequence). The CDR3 consists of 13 residues. For the CDR3, the DNA is TGTGCCAGCAGTTATACAAGTAATCAGCCCCAGCATTTT. As protein: CASSYTSNQPQHF.

This clone has a handful of counts. The chain employs TRBV10-3 and TRBJ1-1; TRBD1 aligns across 8 bases. V trimming: 6 bases; J trimming: 5 bases; junction bases outside the gene matches: 5. The CDR3 runs 13 residues. Germline lookup yields CDR1 ENHRY and CDR2 SYGVKD. The CDR3 sequence: CAIRTGVGTEAFF. The CDR3, as DNA: TGTGCCATCAGGACAGGGGTTGGGACTGAAGCTTTCTTT.

V and J are TRBV18 and TRBJ1-6; no reliable D call. Trimming pared 5 bases from V and 8 bases from J, leaving 16 bases between. Germline CDR1 reads KGHSH; CDR2 reads LQKENI. This CDR3 region has 15 residues. The CDR3 bases are TGTGCCAGCTCAATACGGGGAGTTGACTATTCACCCCTCCACTTT. Translated, it gives CASSIRGVDYSPLHF.

The V gene is TRBV10-3, the J gene TRBJ2-7, with 7 bases identical to TRBD2. CDR1 and CDR2 (germline): ENHRY, SYGVKD. J lost 3 bases, V lost 5 bases, and 4 bases had no gene match. This CDR3 region has 13 residues. The CDR3: CAISTSESYEQYF. In nucleotides, the CDR3 is TGTGCCATCAGTACTAGCGAGAGCTACGAGCAGTACTTC.

V is TRBV2 and J is TRBJ2-1; 11 nucleotides agree with TRBD1. The CDR3 is made up of 14 amino acids. Per the germline V gene, CDR1 is SNHLY and CDR2 is FYNNEI. With V trimmed by 6 bases and J by 7 bases, 5 bases remained unmatched. The CDR3 sequence: CASRRTGGTNEQFF. The DNA for the CDR3 is TGTGCCAGCAGGAGGACAGGGGGCACAAATGAGCAGTTCTTC.

The CDR3 DNA reads TGCAGCGTCTTCGCCCCGTCCTGGAGGGTTTATGGCTACACCTTC. Encoded protein: CSVFAPSWRVYGYTF. The J gene is TRBJ1-2, the V gene TRBV29-1; D gene uncertain. The germline V and J ends were trimmed by 6 bases and 5 bases, with 22 bases remaining between them. The length of the CDR3 is 15 residues. CDR1 is SQVTM, CDR2 ANQGSEA, per germline. Combining the CDR3 with reference TRBV29-1 and TRBJ1-2 gives the whole variable domain SAVISQKPSRDICQRGTSLTIQCQVDSQVTMMFWYRQQPGQSLTLIATANQGSEATYESGFVIDKFPISRPNLTFSTLTVSNMSPEDSSIYLCSVFAPSWRVYGYTFGSGTRLTVV.

The chain couples TRBV11-2 to TRBJ2-1, with no clear D. The CDR3 is made up of 15 amino acids. Germline V gene sequence: CDR1 SGHAT, CDR2 FQNNGV. V was pared by 1 base and J by 1 base, with 8 bases between. CDR3 sequence reads: CASSLAATSYNEQFF. DNA for the CDR3: TGTGCCAGCAGCTTAGCAGCGACTTCCTACAATGAGCAGTTCTTC.

This clone was detected only a few times. V is TRBV2 and J is TRBJ1-5; D not certain. The length of the CDR3 is 13 residues. The ends were cut back, 6 bases at V and 7 bases at J, with 13 bases in the middle. Looked up from germline, CDR1 is SNHLY and CDR2 is FYNNEI. DNA of the CDR3: TGTGCCAGCAGCCCCGCCCCGGGGCAGCCCCAGCATTTT. Translating gives CASSPAPGQPQHF.

For the CDR3, the DNA is TGTGCCAGCTCCCGATCGGCAGGGGGCCCCACAGATACGCAGTATTTT. It translates to CASSRSAGGPTDTQYF. The chain joins TRBV18 to TRBJ2-3; 8 bases fit TRBD1. CDR3 size: 16 residues. V shed 6 bases, J shed 2 bases, and the junction held 10 bases outside the gene matches. CDR1 and CDR2 (germline): KGHSH, LQKENI.

The chain has TRBV5-6 and TRBJ2-1, with 11 bases that match TRBD2. Losses at the gene ends were 6 bases for V and 4 bases for J; bases not matched to a gene: 12. In germline, CDR1 is SGHDT, CDR2 YYEEEE. This CDR3 has 17 residues. CDR3 in DNA: TGTGCCAGCAATGCTCAGGTCGGACTAGCGGGTTACAATGAGCAGTTCTTC. As protein: CASNAQVGLAGYNEQFF.

This clone was detected once. The chain recombines TRBV5-4 with TRBJ1-1; D is unresolved. The germline CDR1 and CDR2 sequences are SGHNT and YYREEE (reference sequence). Trimming shortened V by 1 base and J by 1 base, and 11 bases separated the two germline ends. CDR3 length: 15 residues. In DNA, the CDR3 is TGTGCCAGCAGCTTGTCGGGATCCGGGAACACTGAAGCTTTCTTT. Protein product: CASSLSGSGNTEAFF.

The table lists this clone with a few counts. The chain is built from TRBV29-1 and TRBJ2-7; 11 nucleotides line up with TRBD2. CDR1 SQVTM and CDR2 ANQGSEA come from the germline V gene. J lost 7 bases, V lost 4 bases, and 9 bases had no gene match. This CDR3 has 14 amino acids. CDR3 nucleotides: TGCAGCGTTGTAACGGTAGCGGGAGGGAGGGAGCAGTACTTC. Its protein product is CSVVTVAGGREQYF.

The sample holds one count of this clone. The J gene is TRBJ2-6, the V gene TRBV5-1; 10 bases align to TRBD1. The V and J ends lost 4 bases and 0 bases, in that order; junction bases with no gene match: 4. The CDR3 is 17 residues long. Germline V lookup: CDR1 SGHRS, CDR2 YFSETQ. CDR3 loop: CASSEDRGLSGANVLTF. The DNA for the CDR3 is TGCGCCAGCAGCGAAGACAGGGGGCTCTCTGGGGCCAACGTCCTGACTTTC.

The genes are TRBV4-1 and TRBJ1-2; D is ambiguous. Germline CDR1 MGHRA, CDR2 YSYEKL. Trimming cost V 0 bases and J 0 bases, with 14 bases left between them. The CDR3 is made up of 17 amino acids. The CDR3, as DNA: TGCGCCAGCAGCCAAGATCAAATCTCTAAAGCTAACTATGGCTACACCTTC. It yields the protein CASSQDQISKANYGYTF.

On this clone: One end of the junction fails to match germline, which may point to a read error. This chain connects TRBV3-1 (or the pseudogene TRBV3-2) to TRBJ1-1, with D hard to call. CDR3 length: 11 amino acids. Germline values: CDR1 LGHDT, CDR2 YNNKEL (reference sequence). CDR3 nucleotides: TGTGCCAGCAGCCAAGGAGGTCGACTGTCCTTT. Amino acids: CASSQGGRLSF.

V gene TRBV5-1 combines with J gene TRBJ1-1, with TRBD1 matching over 8 bases. The J segment lost 1 base and the V segment lost 5 bases, leaving 10 bases of the junction unmatched. Germline V gene lookup returns CDR1 SGHRS and CDR2 YFSETQ. The CDR3 is 16 amino acids. The CDR3 DNA is TGCGCCAGCAGGACGCAGGGGGCCGGGAGGAACACTGAAGCTTTCTTT. It is translated as CASRTQGAGRNTEAFF.

The genes are TRBV18 and TRBJ1-6; D call uncertain. The CDR3 has 15 amino acids. Germline assignment: CDR1 KGHSH and CDR2 LQKENI. V was pared by 6 bases and J by 6 bases, with 15 bases between. In nucleotides, the CDR3 is TGTGCCAGCTCCTTCGGGGAGGCGATTAATTCACCCCTCCACTTT. Residues: CASSFGEAINSPLHF.